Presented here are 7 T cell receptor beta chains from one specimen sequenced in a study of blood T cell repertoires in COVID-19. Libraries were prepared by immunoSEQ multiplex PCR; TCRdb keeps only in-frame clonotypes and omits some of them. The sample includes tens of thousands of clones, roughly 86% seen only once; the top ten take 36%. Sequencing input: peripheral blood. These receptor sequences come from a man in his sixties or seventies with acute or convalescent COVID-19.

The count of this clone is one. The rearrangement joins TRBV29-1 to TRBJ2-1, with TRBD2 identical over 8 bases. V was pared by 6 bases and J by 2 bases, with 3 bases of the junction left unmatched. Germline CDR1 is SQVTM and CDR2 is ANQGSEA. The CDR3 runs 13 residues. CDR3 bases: TGCAGCGTACTAGCGGATACCTACAATGAGCAGTTCTTC. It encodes CSVLADTYNEQFF.

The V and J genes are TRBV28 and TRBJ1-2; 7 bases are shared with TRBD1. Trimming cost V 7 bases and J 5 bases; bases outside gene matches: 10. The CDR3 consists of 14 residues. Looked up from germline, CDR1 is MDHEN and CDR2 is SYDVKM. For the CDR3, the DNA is TGTGCCAGCACCGGGCAGGGGGAACGATATGGCTACACCTTC. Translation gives CASTGQGERYGYTF.

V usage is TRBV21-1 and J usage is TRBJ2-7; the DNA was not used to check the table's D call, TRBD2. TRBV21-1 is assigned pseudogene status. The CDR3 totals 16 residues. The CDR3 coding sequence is TGTGCCAACAGCTACCGCACGGGCGGGAGGCAGTACGAGCAGTACTTC. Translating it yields CANSYRTGGRQYEQYF.

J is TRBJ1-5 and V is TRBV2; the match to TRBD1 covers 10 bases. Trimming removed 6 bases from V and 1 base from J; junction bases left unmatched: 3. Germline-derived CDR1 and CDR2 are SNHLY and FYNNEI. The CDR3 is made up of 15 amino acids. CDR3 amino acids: CASRGTGASNQPQHF. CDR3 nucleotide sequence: TGTGCCAGCAGGGGGACAGGGGCCAGCAATCAGCCCCAGCATTTT. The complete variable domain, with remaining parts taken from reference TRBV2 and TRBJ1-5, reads EPEVTQTPSHQVTQMGQEVILRCVPISNHLYFYWYRQILGQKVEFLVSFYNNEISEKSEIFDDQFSVERPDGSNFTLKIRSTKLEDSAMYFCASRGTGASNQPQHFGDGTRLSIL.

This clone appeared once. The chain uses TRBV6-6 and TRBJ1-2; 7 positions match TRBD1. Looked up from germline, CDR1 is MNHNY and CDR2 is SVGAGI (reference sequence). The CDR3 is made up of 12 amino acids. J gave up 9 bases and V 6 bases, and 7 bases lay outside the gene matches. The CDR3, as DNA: TGTGCCAGCAGAGACAGGGCTTATAGCTACACCTTC. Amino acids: CASRDRAYSYTF.

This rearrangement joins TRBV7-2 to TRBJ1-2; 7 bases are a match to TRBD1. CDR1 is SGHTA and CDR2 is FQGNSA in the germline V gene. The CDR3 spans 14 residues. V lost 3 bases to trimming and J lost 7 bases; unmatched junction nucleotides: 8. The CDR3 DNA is TGTGCCAGCAGCTTTTTCAGGGGGGATTCTGGCTACACCTTC. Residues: CASSFFRGDSGYTF.

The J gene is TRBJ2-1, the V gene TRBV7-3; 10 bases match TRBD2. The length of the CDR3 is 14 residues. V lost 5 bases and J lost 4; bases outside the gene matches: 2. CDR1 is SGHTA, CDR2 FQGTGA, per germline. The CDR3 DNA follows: TGTGCCAGCAGCGAACTAGCGGGGTACAATGAGCAGTTCTTC. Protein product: CASSELAGYNEQFF.